The 24 T cell receptor beta chains listed next were all sequenced from one sample in a study of blood T cell repertoires in COVID-19. This table comes from immunoSEQ multiplex PCR, and its TCRdb copy is limited to in-frame clones, with some not included. The sample records some 62,000 clones, roughly 80% being singletons. The sample taken for sequencing was peripheral blood. These receptors originate from a man in his 60s with acute or convalescent COVID-19.

J is TRBJ2-1 and V is TRBV27; 9 bases match TRBD2. The J segment lost 8 bases and the V segment lost 2 bases, leaving 16 bases of the junction unmatched. The CDR3 runs 18 residues. Germline V gene sequence: CDR1 MNHEY, CDR2 SMNVEV (reference sequence). The CDR3 bases are TGTGCCAGCAGTTTAAGGGCCTTGACTAGCGGAGTTACCGATGAGCAGTTCTTC. Protein: CASSLRALTSGVTDEQFF.

The CDR3 reads CASSVKDTQYF. The DNA for the CDR3 is TGTGCCAGCAGCGTTAAAGATACGCAGTATTTT. This chain uses TRBV7-9 with TRBJ2-3; no clear D. V was clipped by 5 bases and J by 5 bases, with 5 bases between them. This CDR3 is 11 amino acids long. The germline V gene encodes CDR1 SEHNR and CDR2 FQNEAQ (reference sequence).

This chain links TRBV5-6 with TRBJ2-2, with D tentatively TRBD2 (5 bases). Germline V gene data show CDR1 as SGHDT and CDR2 as YYEEEE. The CDR3 loop spans 15 amino acids. V was trimmed by 0 bases and J by 5 bases, leaving 11 bases between them. CDR3 protein: CASSLEFRGTGELFF. The CDR3 DNA is TGTGCCAGCAGCTTGGAGTTCCGGGGAACCGGGGAGCTGTTTTTT. Together with reference TRBV5-6 and TRBJ2-2, the CDR3 gives the full variable domain: DAGVTQSPTHLIKTRGQQVTLRCSPKSGHDTVSWYQQALGQGPQFIFQYYEEEERQRGNFPDRFSGHQFPNYSSELNVNALLLGDSALYLCASSLEFRGTGELFFGEGSRLTVL.

V is TRBV19 and J is TRBJ2-3; TRBD2 matches 9 bases. Germline assignment: CDR1 LNHDA and CDR2 SQIVND (reference sequence). The V and J ends lost 6 bases and 0 bases, in that order; junction bases with no gene match: 4. The CDR3 length is 15 residues. The CDR3 sequence is CASSLAGASTDTQYF. In nucleotides, the CDR3 is TGTGCCAGTAGCTTAGCGGGAGCTAGCACAGATACGCAGTATTTT. Looking up the rest from reference TRBV19 and TRBJ2-3 gives the full variable domain: DGGITQSPKYLFRKEGQNVTLSCEQNLNHDAMYWYRQDPGQGLRLIYYSQIVNDFQKGDIAEGYSVSREKKESFPLTVTSAQKNPTAFYLCASSLAGASTDTQYFGPGTRLTVL.

This chain uses TRBV7-9 with TRBJ1-4; a possible D gene is TRBD1 (5 bases). Per the germline V gene, CDR1 is SEHNR and CDR2 is FQNEAQ (reference sequence). V gave up 0 bases and J gave up 7 bases, with 15 bases separating them. This CDR3 has 16 amino acids. This CDR3 reads CASSLARAGGGEKLFF. Written as DNA, the CDR3 is TGTGCCAGCAGCTTAGCGAGAGCTGGGGGAGGTGAAAAACTGTTTTTT.

This chain links TRBV30 with TRBJ2-3, with no clear D. The CDR3 sequence is 13 residues long. V was pared by 2 bases and J by 3 bases, with 9 bases between. Germline V gene sequence: CDR1 GTSNPN, CDR2 SVGIG (reference sequence). The CDR3 is CAWSWARTDTQYF. For the CDR3, the DNA is TGTGCCTGGAGTTGGGCCCGAACAGATACGCAGTATTTT. Based on the CDR3 plus reference TRBV30 and TRBJ2-3, the full variable domain is SQTIHQWPATLVQPVGSPLSLECTVEGTSNPNLYWYRQAAGRGLQLLFYSVGIGQISSEVPQNLSASRPQDRQFILSSKKLLLSDSGFYLCAWSWARTDTQYFGPGTRLTVL.

The chain recombines TRBV6-2 or TRBV6-3 with TRBJ2-3; D possibly corresponds to TRBD2 (6 bases). V was cut by 6 bases and J by 1 base, with 23 bases left in between. This CDR3 has 18 residues. The germline CDR1 and CDR2 sequences are MNHEY and SVGEGT. The CDR3 sequence: CASSPDSGGKGGTDTQYF. In DNA form, the CDR3 reads TGTGCCAGCAGCCCTGATAGTGGGGGGAAGGGTGGCACAGATACGCAGTATTTT.

The V gene is TRBV24-1, the J gene TRBJ2-1; 12 nucleotides line up with TRBD2. The length of the CDR3 is 17 residues. V lost 3 bases to trimming and J lost 9 bases; unmatched junction nucleotides: 11. Germline V gene lookup returns CDR1 KGHDR and CDR2 SFDVKD. The CDR3 sequence: CATSDLDRTSGNGEQFF. The CDR3 DNA sequence: TGTGCCACCAGTGATCTAGATAGGACTAGCGGGAATGGTGAGCAGTTCTTC.

This clone has only one observation. The chain uses TRBV18 and TRBJ2-3; tentatively, D is TRBD2 (6 bases). V lost 6 bases to trimming and J lost 3 bases, with 10 bases between them. The CDR3 extends over 13 amino acids. Per the germline V gene, CDR1 is KGHSH and CDR2 is LQKENI. The chain's CDR3 is CASSKGLTDTQYF. DNA for the CDR3: TGTGCCAGCTCCAAGGGACTGACAGATACGCAGTATTTT.

V gene TRBV10-2 combines with J gene TRBJ2-7, with 9 bases matching TRBD2. This CDR3 is 15 amino acids long. Germline lookup yields CDR1 WSHSY and CDR2 SAAADI. J gave up 1 base and V 0 bases, and 1 base lay outside the gene matches. This chain's CDR3 is CASSESLAGSYEQYF. As DNA, the CDR3 is TGCGCCAGCAGTGAGTCCCTAGCGGGATCCTACGAGCAGTACTTC.

The rearrangement links TRBV2 to TRBJ2-1, with 8 bases lining up with TRBD2. The CDR3 length is 15 residues. Germline V CDR1 and CDR2: SNHLY, FYNNEI. Losses at the gene ends were 5 bases for V and 5 bases for J; bases not matched to a gene: 8. The chain's CDR3 is CASSPSGSLHNEQFF. The CDR3 DNA reads as TGTGCCAGCAGTCCCAGCGGGAGTCTCCACAATGAGCAGTTCTTC.

This clone was counted between two and nine times. The gene calls are TRBV14 and TRBJ2-5, with TRBD2 matching over 11 bases. Germline V gene data show CDR1 as SGHDN and CDR2 as FVKESK. The CDR3 has 16 residues. V was pared by 4 bases and J by 5 bases, with 9 bases of the junction left unmatched. CDR3 sequence: CASSLLTSGIKETQYF. The CDR3 region has the DNA TGTGCCAGCAGCCTTCTGACTAGCGGGATTAAGGAGACCCAGTACTTC.

CDR3 DNA sequence: TGTGCCAGTAGTGAGCAGGTTGGATACGAGCAGTACTTC. Amino acid sequence: CASSEQVGYEQYF. The chain carries TRBV19 and TRBJ2-7, with D unclear. This CDR3 comprises 13 residues. Germline-derived CDR1 and CDR2 are LNHDA and SQIVND (reference sequence). Between the trimmed V and J ends, which lost 5 bases and 4 bases, there was a span of 12 bases.

Only a few counts were recorded for this clone. The rearrangement uses TRBV2 and TRBJ1-1; D perhaps matches TRBD1 (6 bases). This CDR3 is 15 amino acids long. V was shortened by 4 bases and J by 2 bases, with 14 bases between the two germline ends. The germline V gene encodes CDR1 SNHLY and CDR2 FYNNEI. The chain's CDR3 is CASSAQGTSNTEAFF. In DNA form, the CDR3 reads TGTGCCAGCAGTGCACAGGGTACAAGTAACACTGAAGCTTTCTTT. The full variable domain, rest sourced from reference TRBV2 and TRBJ1-1, is EPEVTQTPSHQVTQMGQEVILRCVPISNHLYFYWYRQILGQKVEFLVSFYNNEISEKSEIFDDQFSVERPDGSNFTLKIRSTKLEDSAMYFCASSAQGTSNTEAFFGQGTRLTVV.

The chain has TRBV10-3 and TRBJ2-1; 12 bases align to TRBD1. The ends lost 4 bases at V and 4 bases at J; junction bases unmatched: 5. Germline assignment: CDR1 ENHRY and CDR2 SYGVKD. The CDR3 consists of 16 residues. The CDR3 region is CAISAGTGGLYNEQFF. CDR3 bases: TGTGCCATCAGTGCGGGGACAGGGGGCCTTTACAATGAGCAGTTCTTC.

The chain combines TRBV7-2 with TRBJ2-2; TRBD2 aligns across 8 bases. Germline V gene lookup returns CDR1 SGHTA and CDR2 FQGNSA. The CDR3 has 17 amino acids. V lost 2 bases and J lost 1; bases outside the gene matches: 6. The CDR3 protein is CASSLPHGRGNTGELFF. DNA for the CDR3: TGTGCCAGCAGCTTACCCCACGGGAGGGGGAACACCGGGGAGCTGTTTTTT.

CDR3 amino acids: CASSLDNYEQYF. The CDR3 DNA reads TGTGCCAGCAGCTTAGACAACTACGAGCAGTACTTC. The genes are TRBV11-2 and TRBJ2-7, with D unclear. This CDR3 is 12 amino acids long. CDR1 and CDR2 from the germline V gene are SGHAT and FQNNGV. V shed 0 bases and J shed 3 bases, with 3 bases lying between them.

This chain uses TRBV10-2 with TRBJ1-6, with a weak D call TRBD1 (6 bases). Germline loops: CDR1 WSHSY, CDR2 SAAADI. V was cut by 2 bases and J by 7 bases, with 24 bases left in between. The CDR3 has 19 amino acids. DNA of the CDR3: TGCGCCAGCAGTGAGAGGGGGACACGAGTCCTCGAGGGGAATTCACCCCTCCACTTT. Translation: CASSERGTRVLEGNSPLHF.

This clone occurred a few times. The gene calls are TRBV10-1 and TRBJ2-3; 7 bases align to TRBD2. Germline V gene data show CDR1 as WNHNN and CDR2 as SYGVQD (reference sequence). The CDR3 sequence is 12 residues long. V was clipped by 7 bases and J by 6 bases; unmatched bases: 4. As DNA, the CDR3 is TGCGCCAGCAACCACGGGGGGGATACGCAGTATTTT. Protein: CASNHGGDTQYF.

The chain is built from TRBV4-2 and TRBJ2-3; 9 positions agree with TRBD2. V shed 0 bases, J shed 4 bases, and the junction held 5 bases outside the gene matches. The CDR3 has 16 residues. Germline V gives CDR1 LGHNA, CDR2 YNFKEQ. CDR3 in DNA: TGTGCCAGCAGCCAAGAGGTCCTAGCGGGACCAGATACGCAGTATTTT. It is translated as CASSQEVLAGPDTQYF.

This chain joins TRBV29-1 and TRBJ2-1; 12 bases fit TRBD1. The germline gives CDR1 SQVTM, CDR2 ANQGSEA. CDR3 length equals 14 residues. V lost 7 bases and J lost 8; bases outside the gene matches: 9. The CDR3 reads CSAESGTGGYEQFF. DNA of the CDR3: TGCAGCGCCGAATCCGGGACAGGGGGCTATGAGCAGTTCTTC.

The J gene is TRBJ1-2, the V gene TRBV27; D possibly corresponds to TRBD1 (6 bases). The length of the CDR3 is 12 residues. Trimming removed 8 bases at V and 2 bases at J, with 9 bases between. Germline CDR1 is MNHEY and CDR2 is SMNVEV (reference sequence). The CDR3 loop is CASRTGNYGYTF. As DNA, the CDR3 is TGTGCCAGCCGTACAGGGAACTATGGCTACACCTTC.

The J gene is TRBJ1-2, the V gene TRBV6-5; D remains unclear. The CDR3 sequence is 15 residues long. Germline assignment: CDR1 MNHEY and CDR2 SVGAGI. V shed 6 bases and J shed 1 base, with 15 bases lying between them. CDR3 amino acids: CASRNQPQVNYGYTF. The CDR3, as DNA: TGTGCCAGCAGGAACCAACCTCAGGTTAACTATGGCTACACCTTC.

The V and J genes are TRBV7-9 and TRBJ1-4; D is possibly TRBD1 (5 bases). Per germline, CDR1 SEHNR and CDR2 FQNEAQ (reference sequence). V lost 0 bases and J 7 bases, leaving 9 bases between the germline ends. CDR3 size: 14 residues. This chain's CDR3 is CASSLAGGGEKLFF. For the CDR3, the DNA is TGTGCCAGCAGCTTAGCTGGGGGAGGTGAAAAACTGTTTTTT. The full variable domain, with the rest looked up from reference TRBV7-9 and TRBJ1-4, is DTGVSQNPRHKITKRGQNVTFRCDPISEHNRLYWYRQTLGQGPEFLTYFQNEAQLEKSRLLSDRFSAERPKGSFSTLEIQRTEQGDSAMYLCASSLAGGGEKLFFGSGTQLSVL.